The 12 T cell receptor beta chains reported below all come from one sample, sequenced in a study of T cells in Graves' hyperthyroidism and ophthalmopathy. Amplified TCR beta CDR3 regions derived from RNA transcripts. Primed by the HTBI set, a first-round RT-PCR was run on the TCR CDR3. TCRdb reprocessed the multiplex PCR reads with MiXCR, giving one entry per CDR3 protein. This table has around 350,000 distinct CDR3 sequences, about 18% appearing once. Sequences were obtained from blood. Receptors originate from a woman younger than 35 with Graves' hyperthyroidism.

This clonotype was counted ten times or more. V gene TRBV20-1 combines with J gene TRBJ2-5; D is possibly TRBD2 (7 bases). Germline V lookup: CDR1 DFQATT, CDR2 SNEGSKA (reference sequence). The CDR3 spans 14 residues. V was pared by 3 bases and J by 5 bases, with 16 bases between. CDR3 DNA: TGCAGTGCTAGTGGTGGGAGGGGGTTGGAGACCCAGTACTTC. It translates to CSASGGRGLETQYF.

There are many counts of this clonotype. V gene TRBV6-1 combines with J gene TRBJ2-1, with TRBD2 matching 12 bases. V was clipped by 2 bases and J by 4 bases; unmatched bases: 0. The CDR3 length is 15 residues. CDR1 is MNHNS, CDR2 SASEGT, per germline. CDR3 DNA: TGTGCCAGCAGTGAACTAGCGGGGGGGTACAATGAGCAGTTCTTC. Its protein product is CASSELAGGYNEQFF.

The chain carries TRBV19 and TRBJ2-7; TRBD1 aligns across 8 bases. Germline values: CDR1 LNHDA, CDR2 SQIVND (reference sequence). The CDR3 extends over 14 amino acids. Trimming took 5 bases from V and 7 from J; bases not matched to a gene: 10. CDR3 in DNA: TGTGCCAGTAGTTATCGGACAGGGAGTGAAGAGCAGTACTTC. This sequence encodes CASSYRTGSEEQYF.

The chain employs TRBV5-1 and TRBJ2-2, with 7 positions matching TRBD1. This CDR3 contains 16 residues. Germline V gene data show CDR1 as SGHRS and CDR2 as YFSETQ. J was trimmed by 6 bases and V by 3 bases; bases with no gene match: 11. The CDR3, as DNA: TGCGCCAGCAGCTCCGTGACAGGGATTTTGGCCGGGGAGCTGTTTTTT. Translated: CASSSVTGILAGELFF.

In the case of this clonotype: A clone one base away is much larger, so this may be a read error. Because it lacks the conserved phenylalanine or tryptophan at the end, this CDR3 is likely a read error. The CDR3 DNA is TGTGCCAGCAGTGAATGGACTAACACAGATACGCAGTATTGT. It encodes CASSEWTNTDTQYC. V is TRBV6-1 and J is TRBJ2-3; D might be TRBD2 (6 bases). The V gene lost 2 bases and the J gene lost 2 bases, with 8 bases spanning the gap. CDR3 length equals 14 residues. Looked up from germline, CDR1 is MNHNS and CDR2 is SASEGT.

The chain employs TRBV19 and TRBJ1-5; no firm D call. V was trimmed by 7 bases and J by 0 bases, leaving 13 bases between them. From germline, CDR1 is LNHDA and CDR2 SQIVND (reference sequence). The CDR3 has 15 residues. CDR3 loop: CASKRSSYSNQPQHF. The CDR3 nucleotides read TGTGCCAGTAAACGGTCAAGCTATAGCAATCAGCCCCAGCATTTT.

In this sample, this clonotype turned up many times. This chain links TRBV20-1 with TRBJ2-7; 9 nucleotides match TRBD2. This CDR3 contains 15 residues. CDR1 and CDR2 from the germline V gene are DFQATT and SNEGSKA (reference sequence). V gave up 4 bases and J gave up 2 bases; unmatched junction bases: 9. CDR3 protein: CSAIIPGLAPYEQYF. Written as DNA, the CDR3 is TGCAGTGCTATAATTCCGGGACTAGCCCCCTACGAGCAGTACTTC.

There are many counts of this clonotype. The V and J genes are TRBV2 and TRBJ2-7, with D unresolved. Trimming left V 7 bases short and J 5 bases short, with 12 bases between. The germline V gene encodes CDR1 SNHLY and CDR2 FYNNEI. CDR3 size: 12 residues. CDR3 coding DNA: TGTGCCAGCAATCGCCTGGGCCACGAGCAGTACTTC. Translating it yields CASNRLGHEQYF.

This clonotype was recorded at least ten times. V usage is TRBV20-1 and J usage is TRBJ2-2; 9 bases fit TRBD1. The CDR3 loop spans 15 amino acids. CDR1 and CDR2 (germline): DFQATT, SNEGSKA (reference sequence). The trim removed 3 bases at V and 7 bases at J, leaving 9 bases unmatched. The CDR3 region has the DNA TGCAGTGCTAGTGCACAGGGGGCTTGGGGCGGGGAGCTGTTTTTT. Amino acid sequence: CSASAQGAWGGELFF.

This clonotype has a count of ten or more. The chain employs TRBV27 and TRBJ1-6; 9 bases align to TRBD1. In germline, CDR1 is MNHEY, CDR2 SMNVEV (reference sequence). This CDR3 comprises 17 residues. V lost 6 bases to trimming and J lost 9 bases; unmatched junction nucleotides: 15. Written as DNA, the CDR3 is TGTGCCAGCAGCCGCATCCGGGACAGGGTTTATCGTTCACCCCTCCACTTT. This codes for CASSRIRDRVYRSPLHF.

In its sample, this clonotype was seen a few times. The chain is built from TRBV11-3 and TRBJ2-2; D gene unclear. Between the trimmed V and J ends, which lost 2 bases and 8 bases, there was a span of 6 bases. The germline CDR1 and CDR2 sequences are SGHNT and YENEEA. The CDR3 sequence is 12 residues long. CDR3 sequence: CASSLTMGELFF. The DNA for the CDR3 is TGTGCCAGCAGCTTAACAATGGGGGAGCTGTTTTTT.

This clonotype was seen a handful of times. CDR3 sequence: CATSPQGGSWELFF. The CDR3 nucleotides read TGTGCCACCAGTCCCCAGGGGGGGTCCTGGGAGCTGTTTTTT. The chain combines TRBV24-1 with TRBJ2-2; the D call may be TRBD1 or TRBD2 (7 bases each). Per the germline V gene, CDR1 is KGHDR and CDR2 is SFDVKD. V shed 6 bases and J shed 9 bases, with 16 bases lying between them. The CDR3 has 14 residues.